The 11 T cell receptor beta chains in this list originate from one sample, sequenced in a study of shared clonotypes between healthy human individuals. The table came from immunoSEQ multiplex PCR; TCRdb's copy has only in-frame clones and leaves some out. The sample comprises fewer than 650,000 clones, around 78% of which are singletons, and more than 10% rests with the top ten. The material sequenced was PBMCs. These receptor sequences come from a woman aged 40 to 50 in good health. Some clones in this sample may be carry-over from other donors' samples.

J is TRBJ2-7 and V is TRBV5-8; 9 nucleotides agree with TRBD1. This CDR3 comprises 14 residues. V was clipped by 2 bases and J by 1 base; unmatched bases: 1. Germline V gives CDR1 SGHTS, CDR2 YDEGEE. The CDR3 DNA reads TGTGCCAGCAGCTTCGGGACAGGGTCCTACGAGCAGTACTTC. Amino acid sequence: CASSFGTGSYEQYF.

The chain carries TRBV28 and TRBJ1-1; D is perhaps TRBD1 (5 bases). This CDR3 comprises 13 residues. The germline V gene has CDR1 MDHEN and CDR2 SYDVKM. With 5 bases removed from V and 5 bases from J, the gap between germline ends came to 12 bases. The CDR3, as DNA: TGTGCCAGCAGTGCATCAGGGATAACTGAAGCTTTCTTT. Translating gives CASSASGITEAFF.

This clone is a singleton in its sample. The chain recombines TRBV6-5 with TRBJ2-6, with D unresolved. Trimming cost V 6 bases and J 0 bases, with 6 bases left between them. The CDR3 has 14 amino acids. The germline CDR1 and CDR2 sequences are MNHEY and SVGAGI. CDR3: CASRQFSGANVLTF. The CDR3 region has the DNA TGTGCCAGCAGACAGTTCTCTGGGGCCAACGTCCTGACTTTC.

Only one count was recorded for this clone. The chain has TRBV5-8 and TRBJ1-2; D uncertain. V was pared by 4 bases and J by 5 bases, with 18 bases between. Germline V gene lookup returns CDR1 SGHTS and CDR2 YDEGEE. The CDR3 covers 15 residues. In nucleotides, the CDR3 is TGTGCCAGCAGCGTGTTGTCTGGAATTGGATATGGCTACACCTTC. Protein product: CASSVLSGIGYGYTF.

This rearrangement joins TRBV10-3 to TRBJ1-5; unclear D gene. V was shortened by 10 bases and J by 2 bases, with 12 bases between the two germline ends. The CDR3 has 13 residues. Germline V gene sequence: CDR1 ENHRY, CDR2 SYGVKD. The CDR3 DNA sequence: TGTGCCACCACTTTTAGTCGCAATCAGCCCCAGCATTTT. This sequence encodes CATTFSRNQPQHF.

The chain uses TRBV7-6 and TRBJ1-1; D gene uncertain. This CDR3 contains 13 residues. V lost 2 bases to trimming and J lost 3 bases, with 7 bases between them. Germline CDR1 SGHVS, CDR2 FNYEAQ. The CDR3 DNA follows: TGTGCCAGCAGCTTAAACCGGGACACTGAAGCTTTCTTT. Translating it yields CASSLNRDTEAFF.

This clone was counted ten times or more. Written as DNA, the CDR3 is TGTGCCAGCTCACCACCGGGCAGGGGCCACACAGATACGCAGTATTTT. Its protein product is CASSPPGRGHTDTQYF. J is TRBJ2-3 and V is TRBV18; D possibly corresponds to TRBD1 (6 bases). The germline V gene encodes CDR1 KGHSH and CDR2 LQKENI. The CDR3 contains 16 residues. The V end was cut by 0 bases, the J end by 2 bases, with 12 bases between.

This chain uses TRBV9 with TRBJ2-7; possibly TRBD1 or TRBD2 for D (5 bases each). Germline V CDR1 and CDR2: SGDLS, YYNGEE. The CDR3 runs to 14 residues. Trimming took off 1 base at V and 6 bases at J, with 14 bases between the two ends. The CDR3: CASSVSGPGPEQYF. CDR3 nucleotides: TGTGCCAGCAGCGTATCGGGCCCGGGGCCCGAGCAGTACTTC.

CDR3 sequence reads: CASSPGQGNGYTF. The CDR3 DNA is TGTGCCAGCTCACCCGGACAGGGCAATGGCTACACCTTC. V usage is TRBV18 and J usage is TRBJ1-2; 8 positions agree with TRBD1. CDR1 is KGHSH and CDR2 is LQKENI in the germline V gene. J was trimmed by 6 bases and V by 3 bases; bases with no gene match: 3. The CDR3 totals 13 residues. The full variable domain, completed using reference TRBV18 and TRBJ1-2, is NAGVMQNPRHLVRRRGQEARLRCSPMKGHSHVYWYRQLPEEGLKFMVYLQKENIIDESGMPKERFSAEFPKEGPSILRIQQVVRGDSAAYFCASSPGQGNGYTFGSGTRLTVV.

This chain connects TRBV28 to TRBJ2-4; 7 bases are shared with TRBD1. V shed 5 bases, J shed 9 bases, and the junction held 10 bases outside the gene matches. The CDR3 runs to 14 residues. CDR1 is MDHEN and CDR2 is SYDVKM in the germline V gene. The CDR3 DNA reads as TGTGCCAGCAGTCCAAGACAGGGTGAGAGCATTCAGTACTTC. This codes for CASSPRQGESIQYF.

V and J are TRBV5-8 and TRBJ2-3; possible D gene TRBD2, 6 bases. V was pared by 5 bases and J by 5 bases, with 15 bases between. From germline, CDR1 is SGHTS and CDR2 YDEGEE. The length of the CDR3 is 14 residues. CDR3 DNA: TGTGCCAGCAGTTCCGGGACTCCCGAAGATACGCAGTATTTT. Translation gives CASSSGTPEDTQYF.